The entry that follows covers one T cell receptor (beta chain) sequence. This clonotype was seen repeatedly, ten times or more. The antigen it recognizes is unknown. Qualities for individual bases were not recorded, and no much larger clone is one base off. For CDR1 and CDR2, the germline V gene lists MGHDK and SYGVNS. Trimming leaves V shorter by 4 bases and J shorter by 4 bases, with the junction holding 3 bases beyond the gene matches. The CDR3 measures 14 amino acids from cysteine to phenylalanine. Only CDR3 DNA remains: 42 bases, in frame from the first base. The data originate from a study of neurological immune-mediated disorders (dated by TCRdb to between 2018 and 2021). For the study in its entirety: Among the roughly 34 multiple sclerosis patients, relapsing-remitting MS was present in some 31 and secondary progressive MS was present in 3. Alongside PBMC samples, the set of some 97 TCR-beta libraries contained longitudinal samples, technical triplicates, and paired CD4+ and CD8+ T-cell subsets that had been sorted. Peripheral blood TCR-beta repertoires from HTLV-I-associated myelopathy (HAM/TSP) patients, multiple sclerosis patients and healthy controls were compared by UMI-based sequencing. The cohort was made up of some 70 subjects, consisting of around 14 HAM/TSP patients, roughly 35 multiple sclerosis patients and around 20 healthy controls. Paper-wide results and their limitations: Phylogenetic analysis grouped repertoires from 18 of 34 MS patients into a cluster of related CDR3 sequences, suggesting a possible repertoire-level signature. TCR clonal expansion was greatest in HAM/TSP patients and smallest in MS patients, who ranked below even healthy controls. No identical CDR3 amino acid sequences were found to be shared among expanded clones across subjects, suggesting that TCR-beta repertoires were private in all groups. The MS cluster was not associated with any clinical or MRI features, and the authors stated that larger cohorts are needed.

Libraries from unsorted PBMCs were made from 2 million PBMCs kept in RNAlater at -80 degrees C until RNA extraction. Multiple sclerosis patients were enrolled in a US clinical protocol under which disease progression was evaluated by magnetic resonance imaging. Peripheral blood was subjected to Ficoll-Hypaque density gradient centrifugation to isolate PBMCs, which were then cryopreserved in liquid nitrogen. cDNA synthesis used template-switch 5'RACE with a primer carrying a 10-nucleotide random unique molecular identifier tagging each TCR transcript. Over 180 million TCR-beta sequences, covering 15-18 subjects, were produced in each sequencing run. Total RNA was extracted with the RNeasy kit. The KAPA Real-time Library Amplification kit was used to amplify TCR-beta VDJ regions with primers targeting the TCR constant region and the 5'RACE anchor. A first PCR added sample indexes and Illumina adaptors, and a second PCR then raised library yield. After Ampure bead purification, the TCR product of roughly 650 bp was size-selected on a 2% E-gel SizeSelection system. Before pooling, libraries had their quality checked on a Bioanalyzer, their concentration measured with Qubit, and their quantity determined with the Kapa Library Quantification kit. An Illumina HiSeq 2500 was used to sequence the libraries paired-end at 2 x 150 bp. To increase sequence diversity, about 24-32% phiX was spiked into each library pool. The authors' analysis ran thus. The quality-filtered reads were processed with the UMI-based MiGEC pipeline, whose error correction step removed more than 90% of the raw TCR sequences. VDJ genes were aligned to IMGT germline references, and clonotypes were defined by unique CDR3 amino acid sequence plus V-J genes. Clonal expansion, Shannon diversity and CDR3 relatedness were evaluated with VDJtools (CalcPairwiseDistances, ClusterSamples), while phylogenetic trees were built in CLCbio workbench. Clones with at least 8 unique UMIs were defined as expanded, with this threshold being based on coefficient-of-variation modelling across technical triplicates. The public reads were quality trimmed at Q25 with fastp and then assembled into clones with MiXCR by TCRdb, keeping productive beta chains. Each CDR3 protein gets just one entry, which takes the most common genes and DNA from the rows behind it. The V and J calls and clone size are TCRdb's, not the authors'. The sample table holds 55,000 to 70,000 distinct CDR3 sequences, of which around 5% were seen once. The ten largest clones capture around 5.1% of the sample.

Sequencing was done on a sample of PBMCs. The receptor was isolated from a human donor with multiple sclerosis. The donor label of this sample is uncertain. This chain is built from TRBV25-1 and TRBJ2-5; the central 10 bases match TRBD1. The DNA sequence is TGTGCCAGCAGTGCGACAGGGGGCGGAGAGACCCAGTACTTC. It encodes CASSATGGGETQYF.